Each of the 25 T cell receptor beta chains below was sequenced from the same sample in a study of T cells after yellow fever vaccination. TCRdb used MiXCR to reprocess the 5' RACE reads, holding one entry per CDR3 protein. Of roughly 100,000 distinct CDR3 sequences detected, roughly 8.2% appear once; the ten largest clones hold roughly 15%. The sequenced sample was CD8+ T cells not binding an NS4B(214-222) dextramer, sorted from PBMCs, obtained more than 13 days after the first yellow fever vaccination. These receptors came from a man in his late teens or twenties who received the YFV17D yellow fever vaccine.

The table lists this clonotype with many counts. The rearrangement links TRBV28 to TRBJ2-1, with 7 bases lining up with TRBD1. J lost 4 bases, V lost 3 bases, and 9 bases had no gene match. The CDR3 consists of 16 residues. Germline V gene sequence: CDR1 MDHEN, CDR2 SYDVKM. The CDR3 DNA follows: TGTGCCAGCAGTTTCACGACAGGGACGAGATACAATGAGCAGTTCTTC. This gives the protein CASSFTTGTRYNEQFF.

This sequence joins TRBV19 and TRBJ2-1; D may correspond to TRBD1 or TRBD2 (5 bases each). Trimming took 3 bases from V and 9 from J, leaving 18 bases between them. CDR3 length: 15 amino acids. The germline gives CDR1 LNHDA, CDR2 SQIVND (reference sequence). The CDR3 DNA reads as TGTGCCAGTAGTATTGGGGCAGGTTTGAGCGGTGAGCAGTTCTTC. It is translated as CASSIGAGLSGEQFF. The full variable domain, with the rest looked up from reference TRBV19 and TRBJ2-1, is DGGITQSPKYLFRKEGQNVTLSCEQNLNHDAMYWYRQDPGQGLRLIYYSQIVNDFQKGDIAEGYSVSREKKESFPLTVTSAQKNPTAFYLCASSIGAGLSGEQFFGPGTRLTVL.

This chain links TRBV4-1 with TRBJ2-5; weak D call: TRBD2 (6 bases). CDR1 and CDR2 from the germline V gene are MGHRA and YSYEKL. CDR3 length: 16 residues. The ends were cut back, 1 base at V and 4 bases at J, with 16 bases in the middle. In nucleotides, the CDR3 is TGCGCCAGCAGCCAAGGGGAGTGGCGGGGCATAGAGACCCAGTACTTC. Translating gives CASSQGEWRGIETQYF.

This clonotype was counted at least ten times. The chain carries TRBV5-8 and TRBJ2-1, with D possibly TRBD2 on 6 matching bases. CDR1 SGHTS and CDR2 YDEGEE come from the germline V gene. The V gene lost 2 bases and the J gene lost 4 bases, with 13 bases spanning the gap. This CDR3 region has 15 residues. CDR3 sequence (DNA): TGTGCCAGCAGCTTTACCGGGGGATCTTACAATGAGCAGTTCTTC. Amino acids: CASSFTGGSYNEQFF.

The V call is TRBV6-5, the J call TRBJ2-7; tentative D call: TRBD1 (6 bases). Trimming took 0 bases from V and 4 from J, leaving 16 bases between them. The V gene's germline CDR1 is MNHEY and CDR2 SVGAGI. CDR3 length: 16 residues. The CDR3, as DNA: TGTGCCAGCAGTTACTCGAAAACCCAAGGGGGTTACGAGCAGTACTTC. It specifies CASSYSKTQGGYEQYF.

The J gene is TRBJ2-2, the V gene TRBV4-3; 8 bases are a match to TRBD2. V trimming: 2 bases; J trimming: 2 bases; junction bases outside the gene matches: 10. Germline loops: CDR1 LGHNA, CDR2 YSLEER. The CDR3 has 18 amino acids. The CDR3 sequence: CASSQSLLWTSNTGELFF. CDR3 in DNA: TGCGCCAGCAGCCAATCTCTTCTGTGGACTAGCAACACCGGGGAGCTGTTTTTT.

The chain is built from TRBV5-1 and TRBJ2-5; D could derive from TRBD1 or TRBD2 (5 bases each). Deletions cut 0 bases from V and 4 bases from J, with 16 bases between. CDR3 size: 16 residues. CDR1 and CDR2 from the germline V gene are SGHRS and YFSETQ. CDR3 protein: CASSLGAGAPGETQYF. The CDR3 nucleotides are TGCGCCAGCAGCTTGGGGGCCGGGGCCCCGGGAGAGACCCAGTACTTC.

Here the CDR3 reads CASSPSGTQETQYF. The CDR3 DNA sequence: TGTGCCAGCAGCCCCTCCGGTACCCAGGAGACCCAGTACTTC. The chain has TRBV7-3 and TRBJ2-5; no firm D call. CDR1 and CDR2 from the germline V gene are SGHTA and FQGTGA. Trimming took 5 bases from V and 5 from J, leaving 15 bases between them. CDR3 length: 14 residues.

CDR3 bases: TGTGCCAGCAGCAGAGGGCCAGGGAACACCGGGGAGCTGTTTTTT. Translated, it gives CASSRGPGNTGELFF. The chain is built from TRBV7-2 and TRBJ2-2; weak D call: TRBD2 (5 bases). The CDR3 is 15 residues long. Trimming stripped 5 bases from V and 1 base from J, with 11 bases between. CDR1 is SGHTA and CDR2 is FQGNSA in the germline V gene. Full variable domain (rest looked up from reference TRBV7-2 and TRBJ2-2): GAGVSQSPSNKVTEKGKDVELRCDPISGHTALYWYRQSLGQGLEFLIYFQGNSAPDKSGLPSDRFSAERTGGSVSTLTIQRTQQEDSAVYLCASSRGPGNTGELFFGEGSRLTVL.

V usage is TRBV3-1 and J usage is TRBJ2-7; D remains unclear. Looked up from germline, CDR1 is LGHDT and CDR2 is YNNKEL (reference sequence). CDR3 size: 11 residues. Trimming removed 1 base at V and 2 bases at J, with 0 bases between. The CDR3 DNA reads as TGTGCCAGCAGCCAAGCCTACGAGCAGTACTTC. Translated: CASSQAYEQYF.

This clonotype has just a few counts. The genes are TRBV4-1 and TRBJ2-3; 9 positions agree with TRBD2. The germline CDR1 and CDR2 sequences are MGHRA and YSYEKL. The CDR3 totals 17 residues. After removal of 4 bases from V and 0 bases from J, the junction contained 8 bases not matched to a gene. The CDR3 loop is CASSRRSSGVSTDTQYF. CDR3 nucleotides: TGCGCCAGCAGCCGTCGTTCTAGCGGGGTGAGCACAGATACGCAGTATTTT.

This clonotype was counted only a few times. The rearrangement links TRBV6-5 to TRBJ1-6; D perhaps matches TRBD1 (5 bases). The ends were cut back, 6 bases at V and 0 bases at J, with 12 bases in the middle. Germline-derived CDR1 and CDR2 are MNHEY and SVGAGI. The CDR3 has 16 amino acids. CDR3 residues: CASSQRQGSYNSPLHF. In nucleotides, the CDR3 is TGTGCCAGCAGCCAGAGGCAGGGCTCCTATAATTCACCCCTCCACTTT.

This clonotype was found many times. This chain connects TRBV12-3 or TRBV12-4 to TRBJ2-7, with TRBD1 matching 9 bases. J was trimmed by 0 bases and V by 2 bases; bases with no gene match: 5. The CDR3 has 16 residues. Written as DNA, the CDR3 is TGTGCCAGCAGTTTATTGACAGGGGGGAGCTCCTACGAGCAGTACTTC. Amino acid sequence: CASSLLTGGSSYEQYF.

This clonotype was seen a few times. The chain couples TRBV7-6 to TRBJ2-1; tentatively, D is TRBD1 (6 bases). The CDR3 extends over 13 amino acids. In germline, CDR1 is SGHVS, CDR2 FNYEAQ. V was trimmed by 5 bases and J by 5 bases, leaving 10 bases between them. The CDR3 sequence: CASSSTGNNEQFF. The DNA for the CDR3 is TGTGCCAGCAGCAGCACAGGGAACAATGAGCAGTTCTTC.

This clonotype has a handful of counts. The V call is TRBV13, the J call TRBJ2-1, with a possible D match to TRBD2 (7 bases). CDR1 is PRHDT and CDR2 is FYEKMQ in the germline V gene (reference sequence). The CDR3 has 17 residues. Trimming took off 5 bases at V and 4 bases at J, with 21 bases between the two ends. The CDR3 region is CASSLPNRGAHYNEQFF. CDR3 bases: TGTGCCAGCAGCCTACCAAATCGGGGGGCCCATTACAATGAGCAGTTCTTC.

The rearrangement links TRBV4-1 to TRBJ2-7, with D tentatively TRBD2 (5 bases). The V gene's germline CDR1 is MGHRA and CDR2 YSYEKL. The CDR3 runs 16 residues. The V end was cut by 4 bases, the J end by 2 bases, with 18 bases between. For the CDR3, the DNA is TGCGCCAGCAGCCCAGGCTCGGTAGCGTTCGCCTACGAGCAGTACTTC. As protein: CASSPGSVAFAYEQYF.

The CDR3 DNA reads TGTGCCGTTAGTGGGACAGCCAAAAACATTCAGTACTTC. This sequence encodes CAVSGTAKNIQYF. The chain has TRBV6-6 and TRBJ2-4, with D perhaps TRBD1 or TRBD2 (5 bases each). V lost 11 bases to trimming and J lost 0 bases, with 11 bases between them. The CDR3 has 13 residues. Per the germline V gene, CDR1 is MNHNY and CDR2 is SVGAGI (reference sequence).

This clonotype has just a few counts. The V call is TRBV27, the J call TRBJ2-2; tentatively, D is TRBD1 (6 bases). The V gene lost 1 base and the J gene lost 5 bases, with 26 bases spanning the gap. There are 20 residues in the CDR3. Germline V gives CDR1 MNHEY, CDR2 SMNVEV (reference sequence). For the CDR3, the DNA is TGTGCCAGCAGTTTATTTTCACCCGAGCCAGGGGCCCGAGGGACCGGGGAGCTGTTTTTT. Amino acids: CASSLFSPEPGARGTGELFF.

The chain combines TRBV7-9 with TRBJ1-1; 8 nucleotides match TRBD1. Germline V gene lookup returns CDR1 SEHNR and CDR2 FQNEAQ (reference sequence). The CDR3 runs 15 residues. V lost 3 bases, J lost 3 bases, and 6 bases stayed unmatched. CDR3 nucleotides: TGTGCCAGCAGCTTGGGACCAGGGGGCCACACTGAAGCTTTCTTT. Translating it yields CASSLGPGGHTEAFF.

This clonotype occurred a few times. The chain combines TRBV5-8 with TRBJ2-4; 9 bases line up with TRBD1. Losses at the gene ends were 0 bases for V and 6 bases for J; bases not matched to a gene: 7. There are 16 residues in the CDR3. Germline CDR1 reads SGHTS; CDR2 reads YDEGEE. The CDR3 protein is CASSLGPGQGGNIQYF. Written as DNA, the CDR3 is TGTGCCAGCAGCTTGGGCCCGGGACAGGGAGGAAACATTCAGTACTTC.

The rearrangement uses TRBV6-2 or TRBV6-3 and TRBJ2-5, with 7 bases that match TRBD1. Germline trimming cut 2 bases from V and 3 bases from J; bases unmatched to any gene: 12. Looked up from germline, CDR1 is MNHEY and CDR2 is SVGEGT. The CDR3 is 17 amino acids. The CDR3 region is CASSYPRQGWGKETQYF. Here the CDR3 DNA reads TGTGCCAGCAGTTACCCCAGACAGGGATGGGGGAAAGAGACCCAGTACTTC.

This clonotype was detected only a few times. The chain joins TRBV6-1 to TRBJ2-1; 10 nucleotides match TRBD2. V gave up 6 bases and J gave up 8 bases; unmatched junction bases: 16. Germline CDR1 and CDR2: MNHNS and SASEGT. The CDR3 loop spans 17 amino acids. The CDR3 DNA reads as TGTGCCAGCAGACCTCGAGGTGGGACTAGCGTTTTAGATGAGCAGTTCTTC. Its protein is CASRPRGGTSVLDEQFF.

Only a few counts were recorded for this clonotype. The chain recombines TRBV6-5 with TRBJ2-2; D gene uncertain. Germline-derived CDR1 and CDR2 are MNHEY and SVGAGI. V lost 0 bases and J lost 6, with 8 bases in between. CDR3 length: 14 amino acids. The CDR3 protein is CASSYSLSPGELFF. In nucleotides, the CDR3 is TGTGCCAGCAGTTACTCCTTATCCCCCGGGGAGCTGTTTTTT.

The genes are TRBV20-1 and TRBJ2-7; D possibly matches TRBD1 or TRBD2 (5 bases each). The V end lost 0 bases, the J end lost 3 bases, and 15 bases lay between the germline ends. CDR3 length equals 15 residues. In germline, CDR1 is DFQATT, CDR2 SNEGSKA (reference sequence). CDR3 protein: CSARETANDYYEQYF. In DNA, the CDR3 is TGCAGTGCTAGAGAGACAGCAAACGACTACTACGAGCAGTACTTC.

This clonotype was seen more than once but under ten times. The chain carries TRBV20-1 and TRBJ1-6; D not certain. The CDR3 runs to 16 residues. Trimming took off 1 base at V and 8 bases at J, with 18 bases between the two ends. CDR1 DFQATT and CDR2 SNEGSKA come from the germline V gene (reference sequence). The CDR3 coding sequence is TGCAGTGCTAGAGGATCCCACCACTCGTTGGATTCACCCCTCCACTTT. It encodes CSARGSHHSLDSPLHF.